This T cell receptor (beta chain) comes out of a study of blood T cell repertoires in COVID-19. The protocol was immunoSEQ multiplex PCR, while the TCRdb copy is restricted to in-frame clones and leaves out a portion. The sample lists 55,000 to 75,000 clones, 70% to 85% occurring once. CDR1 LGHDT and CDR2 YNNKEL come from the germline V gene (reference sequence). Trimming pared 6 bases from V and 7 bases from J, leaving 16 bases between. There are 14 residues in the CDR3. The V gene is TRBV3-1 (or the pseudogene TRBV3-2), the J gene TRBJ2-1; D gene uncertain. This TCR was recovered from an older man with acute or convalescent COVID-19. Sequencing input: peripheral blood. In DNA, the CDR3 is TGTGCCAGCAGTCTATCCGGGTCCCTTAATGAGCAGTTCTTC. This gives the protein CASSLSGSLNEQFF.